The clone carrying this T cell receptor (beta chain) has a handful of counts. This CDR3 has 16 residues. J was trimmed by 2 bases and V by 1 base; bases with no gene match: 6. CDR1 and CDR2 (germline): MNHEY, SMNVEV (reference sequence). The source of the sample is a study of blood T cell repertoires in COVID-19. Only in-frame clones appear in the TCRdb table, and some are missing; sequencing was by immunoSEQ multiplex PCR. The sample records about 89,000 clones, about 77% being singletons. This TCR came from a man between 70 and 80 years old with COVID-19, enrolled during active disease. The sample consisted of peripheral blood. The V gene is TRBV27, the J gene TRBJ2-3; 7 nucleotides align to TRBD2. CDR3 amino acids: CASSLFASGLTDTQYF. The CDR3 DNA follows: TGTGCCAGCAGTTTATTCGCTAGCGGCCTCACAGATACGCAGTATTTT.